This paragraph covers one TCR beta chain sequence. V shed 7 bases, J shed 6 bases, and the junction held 6 bases outside the gene matches. Germline loops: CDR1 MNHEY, CDR2 SVGAGI. This CDR3 contains 15 residues. Enrolled during active infection, Seattle patients were then followed longitudinally. Methods used by the authors: Reference gene primer amplification gave nucleated cell count estimates. The table came from immunoSEQ multiplex PCR; TCRdb's copy has only in-frame clones and leaves some out. V and J calls and clone size are as listed in that table; D and trimming were resolved from the DNA. The sample consists of about half a million clones, approximately 89% of them appearing once. The data were obtained in a study of blood T cell repertoires in COVID-19. Study context: Material from acute and convalescent COVID-19 was sourced from the United States, Italy and Spain. PBMCs, B-cell-depleted T cells, or T cells were the source of the cDNA or gDNA that made up the material.

The sequence came from a man in his late teens or twenties with COVID-19, enrolled during active disease. Source material: peripheral blood. V usage is TRBV6-5 and J usage is TRBJ2-2; 12 bases match TRBD2. The CDR3 DNA reads as TGTGCCAGCATTAGACTAGCGGGAGACGCCGGGGAGCTGTTTTTT. Amino acids: CASIRLAGDAGELFF.